This is a list of T cell receptor beta chains from one sample in a study of early T cells in non-severe SARS-CoV-2 infection. A single record per CDR3 protein comes from TCRdb applying MiXCR to the 5' RACE reads. The sample yields approximately 27,000 distinct CDR3 sequences, more than 4% seen once. The sequencing sample was made of whole blood. These receptors all come from an adult who was a healthcare worker with PCR-confirmed SARS-CoV-2 infection or an uninfected control (not recorded which). The CDR3 runs from the conserved cysteine through the conserved F or W. Fields, in order: D gene, J gene, V gene, clone size, CDR3 protein, CDR3 DNA. A D gene is named only where the DNA matches it firmly. Rows may omit the clone size; those that give it use once, few, many or a size class.

>-|TRBJ2-7|TRBV11-2|many
CASSQRYAYEQYF
TGTGCCAGCAGCCAAAGATACGCCTACGAGCAGTACTTC
>TRBD2|TRBJ2-3|TRBV18|few
CASSPPGLAGVADTQYF
TGTGCCAGCTCACCGCCGGGACTAGCGGGAGTTGCAGATACGCAGTATTTT
>-|TRBJ2-7|TRBV5-6|many
CASSLAGDPSYEQYF
TGTGCCAGCAGCTTGGCCGGGGACCCCTCCTACGAGCAGTACTTC
>TRBD1|TRBJ2-1|TRBV6-6|many
CASAVGQGAHNEQFF
TGTGCCAGCGCTGTGGGACAGGGGGCCCACAATGAGCAGTTCTTC
>-|TRBJ2-5|TRBV20-1|-
CSARAVQEGAKTQYF
TGCAGTGCTAGAGCGGTTCAAGAAGGGGCAAAGACCCAGTACTTC
>TRBD2|TRBJ2-7|TRBV29-1|many
CSVEPSGKTEQYF
TGCAGCGTTGAGCCTAGCGGGAAGACCGAGCAGTACTTC
>TRBD2|TRBJ2-1|TRBV6-1|many
CASSGGLAGVGLF
TGTGCCAGCAGTGGGGGACTAGCGGGTGTGGGGCTCTTC
>-|TRBJ2-2|TRBV6-2/TRBV6-3|-
CASSQGGELFF
TGTGCCAGCAGCCAGGGCGGGGAGCTGTTTTTT
>TRBD2|TRBJ2-7|TRBV29-1|few
CSVEISGRPEYEQYF
TGCAGCGTTGAAATTAGCGGGAGGCCCGAATACGAGCAGTACTTC
>TRBD1|TRBJ1-4|TRBV7-2|many
CASSRRGQGRSNEKLFF
TGTGCCAGCAGTCGCCGTGGACAGGGAAGGTCGAATGAAAAACTGTTTTTT
>-|TRBJ1-1|TRBV12-3/TRBV12-4|few
CASSLAEVPTEAFF
TGTGCCAGCAGTTTAGCGGAAGTACCCACTGAAGCTTTCTTT
>-|TRBJ2-6|TRBV11-2|many
CASSLGSSGANVLTF
TGTGCCAGCAGCTTAGGAAGCTCTGGGGCCAACGTCCTGACTTTC
>-|TRBJ2-3|TRBV11-2|few
CASSPARPGASADTQYF
TGTGCCAGCAGCCCCGCACGCCCTGGAGCCTCAGCAGATACGCAGTATTTT
>-|TRBJ1-1|TRBV5-1|-
CASSLEGGPEAFF
TGCGCCAGCAGCTTGGAGGGGGGCCCTGAAGCTTTCTTT
>-|TRBJ2-1|TRBV11-2|many
CASSSIGTYDHEQFF
TGTGCCAGCAGCTCCATCGGCACCTACGACCATGAGCAGTTCTTC
>TRBD2|TRBJ2-1|TRBV20-1|many
CSAGGVAGVNEQFF
TGCAGTGCTGGAGGGGTAGCGGGAGTGAATGAGCAGTTCTTC
>TRBD1|TRBJ2-5|TRBV29-1|many
CSAGTGSEETQYF
TGCAGCGCCGGGACAGGGTCAGAAGAGACCCAGTACTTC
>-|TRBJ2-4|TRBV3-1|many
CASSHARQVQYF
TGTGCCAGCAGCCACGCCAGACAGGTTCAGTACTTC
>-|TRBJ1-1|TRBV27|-
CARLNPTGFGNTEAFF
TGTGCCAGGTTAAACCCAACAGGGTTCGGGAACACTGAAGCTTTCTTT
>TRBD2|TRBJ2-3|TRBV7-9|few
CVSSLYLAGYTDTQYF
TGTGTCAGCAGCTTATACCTAGCGGGATACACAGATACGCAGTATTTT
>TRBD2|TRBJ2-2|TRBV20-1|many
CSARTSGNTGELFF
TGCAGTGCCCGGACTAGCGGGAACACCGGGGAGCTGTTTTTT
>TRBD2|TRBJ2-1|TRBV20-1|many
CSAIRGGVYNEQFF
TGCAGTGCTATACGGGGGGGCGTCTACAATGAGCAGTTCTTC
>-|TRBJ1-4|TRBV11-2|many
CASSDPYQKLFF
TGTGCCAGCAGCGACCCTTACCAAAAACTGTTTTTT
>TRBD2|TRBJ2-1|TRBV27|many
CASGLAGLFYNEQFF
TGTGCCAGCGGATTAGCGGGTTTGTTCTACAATGAGCAGTTCTTC
>-|TRBJ2-4|TRBV29-1|few
CSVTVLSKNIQYF
TGCAGCGTAACGGTCCTGTCTAAAAACATTCAGTACTTC
>TRBD1|TRBJ1-4|TRBV4-1|few
CASSPGQFNEKLFF
TGCGCCAGCAGCCCGGGACAGTTTAATGAAAAACTGTTTTTT
>TRBD1|TRBJ2-1|TRBV2|few
CASSPGTGGQGEQFF
TGTGCCAGCAGCCCCGGGACAGGGGGCCAGGGTGAGCAGTTCTTC
>TRBD2|TRBJ2-7|TRBV7-6|many
CASSRTSGNFYEQYF
TGTGCCAGCAGCCGGACTAGCGGTAATTTCTACGAGCAGTACTTC
>-|TRBJ2-7|TRBV2|-
CASSERSSELYEQYF
TGTGCCAGCAGTGAAAGATCTAGCGAGCTCTACGAGCAGTACTTC
>TRBD2|TRBJ2-1|TRBV5-1|-
CASRASGSTNEQFF
TGCGCCAGCAGAGCCAGCGGGAGTACCAATGAGCAGTTCTTC
>-|TRBJ2-1|TRBV27|few
CASSLGSRGYNEQFF
TGTGCCAGCAGTTTAGGGTCAAGAGGCTACAATGAGCAGTTCTTC
>TRBD1|TRBJ1-2|TRBV11-2|few
CASSALGTGGHGYTF
TGTGCCAGCAGCGCGCTAGGGACAGGGGGTCATGGCTACACCTTC
>TRBD2|TRBJ2-1|TRBV6-6|-
CASGGVDNEQFF
TGTGCCAGTGGGGGGGTAGACAATGAGCAGTTCTTC
>TRBD1|TRBJ1-5|TRBV5-1|-
CASSFEGGVKPQHF
TGCGCCAGCAGCTTCGAAGGGGGCGTAAAGCCCCAGCATTTT
>TRBD2|TRBJ2-3|TRBV10-2|-
CASSVSGFSTDTQYF
TGCGCCAGCAGTGTTAGCGGGTTTAGCACAGATACGCAGTATTTT
>-|TRBJ2-3|TRBV3-1|many
CASSGRGTDTQYF
TGTGCCAGCAGCGGCAGGGGCACAGATACGCAGTATTTT
>-|TRBJ1-5|TRBV30|many
CAWSVGVQPQHF
TGTGCCTGGAGTGTAGGTGTGCAGCCCCAGCATTTT
>-|TRBJ2-2|TRBV2|many
CASMEGANTGELFF
TGTGCCAGCATGGAGGGCGCGAACACCGGGGAGCTGTTTTTT
>-|TRBJ2-1|TRBV11-2|many
CASSLEQGLRNEQFF
TGTGCCAGCAGCTTAGAACAGGGTTTACGCAATGAGCAGTTCTTC
>TRBD1|TRBJ1-2|TRBV7-6|many
CASSSGTGSGYTF
TGTGCCAGCAGCTCCGGGACAGGGTCTGGCTACACCTTC
>-|TRBJ2-6|TRBV12-3/TRBV12-4|many
CASTPGAGANVLTF
TGTGCCAGCACCCCGGGAGCTGGGGCCAACGTCCTGACTTTC
>-|TRBJ1-1|TRBV7-2|-
CVSSFGGGTEAFF
TGTGTCAGCAGCTTTGGGGGAGGCACTGAAGCTTTCTTT
>-|TRBJ1-2|TRBV10-3|many
CAISELGTTYGYTF
TGTGCCATCAGTGAGTTAGGGACAACCTATGGCTACACCTTC
>-|TRBJ2-1|TRBV10-2|-
CASSSLGLGAYNEQFF
TGCGCCAGCAGTTCCCTAGGGCTCGGGGCCTACAATGAGCAGTTCTTC
>-|TRBJ2-3|TRBV30|-
CAWNHGGLKIDTQYF
TGTGCCTGGAACCACGGAGGACTTAAAATAGATACGCAGTATTTT
>TRBD2|TRBJ2-5|TRBV18|few
CASSPGLAGQETQYF
TGTGCCAGCTCGCCGGGACTAGCGGGCCAAGAGACCCAGTACTTC
>-|TRBJ1-6|TRBV7-8|-
CASSPRGTGTSDPTLHF
TGTGCCAGCAGCCCCAGGGGTACCGGGACGTCCGATCCCACCCTCCACTTT
>-|TRBJ2-1|TRBV7-3|many
CASSPTGQSSYNEQFF
TGTGCCAGCAGCCCTACAGGACAGAGCTCCTACAATGAGCAGTTCTTC
>TRBD2|TRBJ2-1|TRBV7-6|many
CASSLLGTSGGVWEQFF
TGTGCCAGCAGCCTCCTCGGGACTAGCGGGGGGGTCTGGGAGCAGTTCTTC
>-|TRBJ1-2|TRBV18|many
CASSPGTGTGTHYGYTF
TGTGCCAGCTCACCGGGAACCGGGACCGGCACCCACTATGGCTACACCTTC
>-|TRBJ1-1|TRBV6-1|many
CASKTGSMNTEAFF
TGTGCCAGCAAGACGGGCAGCATGAACACTGAAGCTTTCTTT
>-|TRBJ2-1|TRBV10-3|many
CAISIGQNNEQFF
TGTGCCATCAGTATCGGACAGAACAATGAGCAGTTCTTC
>-|TRBJ2-6|TRBV29-1|few
CSVEPGSGANVLTF
TGCAGCGTTGAGCCAGGGTCTGGGGCCAACGTCCTGACTTTC
>-|TRBJ2-3|TRBV29-1|many
CSVEGSMRSPDTQYF
TGCAGCGTTGAAGGGAGTATGCGGTCCCCCGATACGCAGTATTTT
>-|TRBJ2-7|TRBV6-6|few
CASTIRGLFYEQYF
TGTGCCAGCACCATTAGGGGACTCTTCTACGAGCAGTACTTC
>TRBD2|TRBJ2-1|TRBV5-1|medium-sized
CASSLASGHNEQFF
TGCGCCAGCAGCTTGGCTAGCGGACACAATGAGCAGTTCTTC
>-|TRBJ2-1|TRBV5-4|few
CASSRDRLNEQFF
TGTGCCAGCAGCCGGGATCGGCTGAATGAGCAGTTCTTC
>-|TRBJ2-2|TRBV2|-
CASRDFSTGELFF
TGTGCCAGCAGGGACTTTAGCACCGGGGAGCTGTTTTTT